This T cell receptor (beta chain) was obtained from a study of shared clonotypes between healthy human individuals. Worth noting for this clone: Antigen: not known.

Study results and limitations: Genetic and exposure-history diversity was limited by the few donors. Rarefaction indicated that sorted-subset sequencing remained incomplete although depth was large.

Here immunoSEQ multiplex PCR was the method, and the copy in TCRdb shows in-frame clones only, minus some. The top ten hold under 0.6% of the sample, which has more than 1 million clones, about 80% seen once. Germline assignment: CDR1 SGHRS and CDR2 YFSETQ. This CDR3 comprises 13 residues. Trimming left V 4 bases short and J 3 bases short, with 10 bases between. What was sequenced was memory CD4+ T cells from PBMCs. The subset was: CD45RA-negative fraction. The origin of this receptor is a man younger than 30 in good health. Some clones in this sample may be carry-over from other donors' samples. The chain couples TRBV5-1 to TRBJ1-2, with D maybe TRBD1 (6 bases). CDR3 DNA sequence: TGCGCCAGCAGCGAACAGGGAGACTATGGCTACACCTTC. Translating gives CASSEQGDYGYTF.